This T cell receptor (beta chain) was sequenced for a study of T cell repertoires in cytomegalovirus infection. Background on the study: Evidence of both CMV infection and a matching HLA type came from public TCR beta signatures.

This clonotype was found a few times. The antigen is undetermined. Overall study findings and caveats: The study found HLA-C-restricted CMV-specific TCR beta clonotypes dominating the ex vivo response.

TCRdb re-called the reads through MiXCR, storing one row per CDR3 protein. Counted here are about 360,000 distinct CDR3 sequences, 15% to 20% occurring once; the ten biggest clones make up around 9.3%. Germline V gene lookup returns CDR1 LGHDT and CDR2 YNNKEL (reference sequence). The CDR3 has 15 amino acids. Trimming at V came to 1 base and at J to 6 bases, leaving 7 bases not matched to a gene. Sequencing was performed on PBMCs. V usage is TRBV3-1 and J usage is TRBJ1-2; 8 bases line up with TRBD1. The TCR comes from a human donor in good health (CMV status not recorded). Some clones in this sample may be carry-over from other donors' samples. The DNA for the CDR3 is TGTGCCAGCAGCCAAGGATACAGGGGGGAAAATGGCTACACCTTC. Protein product: CASSQGYRGENGYTF.